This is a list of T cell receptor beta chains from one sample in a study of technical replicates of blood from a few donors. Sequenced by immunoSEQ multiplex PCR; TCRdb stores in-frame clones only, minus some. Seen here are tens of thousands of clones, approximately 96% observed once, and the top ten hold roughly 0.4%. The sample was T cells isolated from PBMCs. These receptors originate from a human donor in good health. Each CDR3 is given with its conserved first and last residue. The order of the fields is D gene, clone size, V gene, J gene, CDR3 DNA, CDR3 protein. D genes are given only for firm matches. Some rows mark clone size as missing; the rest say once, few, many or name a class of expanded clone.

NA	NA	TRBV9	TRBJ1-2	TGTGCCAGCAGCAGGGGACAAACTGCTAACTATGGCTACACCTTC	CASSRGQTANYGYTF
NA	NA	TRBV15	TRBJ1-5	TGTGCCACCAGCGGAAAGAGGACATGGGGTAGCAATCAGCCCCAGCATTTT	CATSGKRTWGSNQPQHF
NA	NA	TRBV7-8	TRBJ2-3	TGTGCCAGCAGATTCACCCCGGGGGTGAGCTCGGATACGCAGTATTTT	CASRFTPGVSSDTQYF
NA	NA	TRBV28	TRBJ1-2	TGTGCCAGCTCTATACCAGGGAAAGGCTACACCTTC	CASSIPGKGYTF
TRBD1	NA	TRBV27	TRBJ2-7	TGTGCCAGCTCCGGTTGGGACAGGGGCAAAAACGAGCAGTACTTC	CASSGWDRGKNEQYF
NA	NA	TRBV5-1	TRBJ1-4	TGCGCCAGCAACAACCCAGGGCAGGAAAAACTGTTTTTT	CASNNPGQEKLFF
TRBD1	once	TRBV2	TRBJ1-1	TGTGCCAGCAGACAGGGGGCGGCTTTCTTT	CASRQGAAFF
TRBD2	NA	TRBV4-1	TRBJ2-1	TGCGCCAGCAGCCAAGTGGCGCGGGAGTGGCAGTTCTTC	CASSQVAREWQFF
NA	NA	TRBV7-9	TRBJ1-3	TGTGCCAGCAGCTTAGTCATAGAGTCTGGAAACACCATATATTTT	CASSLVIESGNTIYF
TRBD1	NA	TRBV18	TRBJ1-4	TGTGCCAGCTCAAGCGGGACAGGGAATGAAAAACTGTTTTTT	CASSSGTGNEKLFF
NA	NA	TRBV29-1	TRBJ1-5	TGCAGCGTTGGGCAGGGACTGGGACAGCCCCAGCATTTT	CSVGQGLGQPQHF
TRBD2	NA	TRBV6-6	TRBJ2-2	TGTGCCATACTAGCGGGAGGGTCAGGGACCGGGGAGCTGTTTTTT	CAILAGGSGTGELFF
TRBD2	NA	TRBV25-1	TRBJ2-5	TGTGCCAGCAGTGAATTCTGGGGGGGTTCCCAAGAGACCCAGTACTTC	CASSEFWGGSQETQYF
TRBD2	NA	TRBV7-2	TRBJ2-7	TGTGCCAGCAGCTCCACTAGCGGGACCTACGAGCAGTACTTC	CASSSTSGTYEQYF
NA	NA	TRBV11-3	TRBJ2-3	TGTGCCAGCAGCTTTTTCCGGGACACAGATACGCAGTATTTT	CASSFFRDTDTQYF
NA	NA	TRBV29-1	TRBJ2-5	TGCAGCGTTCGGGAAGAAGAGACCCAGTACTTC	CSVREEETQYF
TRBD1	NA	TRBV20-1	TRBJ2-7	TGCAGTGCGAAGGACAGGTACGAGCAGTACTTC	CSAKDRYEQYF
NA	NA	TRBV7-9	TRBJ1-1	TGTGCCAGCAGCCCCGGTAGCAGGGGGAACACTGAAGCTTTCTTT	CASSPGSRGNTEAFF
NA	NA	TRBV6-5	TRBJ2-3	TGTGCCAGCAGTTACTCGGAGGGCCTCAGAATAAATACGCAGTATTTT	CASSYSEGLRINTQYF
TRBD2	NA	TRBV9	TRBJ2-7	TGTGCCAGCAGCGTGGACAGCGGGAGCGAGCAGTACTTC	CASSVDSGSEQYF
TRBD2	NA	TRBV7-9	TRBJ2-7	TGTGCCAGCAGCGACTTTAGCGGGAGACGCGGCGAGCAGTACTTC	CASSDFSGRRGEQYF
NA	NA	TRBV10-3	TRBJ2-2	TGTGCCATCTCCGGGAGTGGCACCGGGGAGCTGTTTTTT	CAISGSGTGELFF
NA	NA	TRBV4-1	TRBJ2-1	TGCGCCAGCAGCGGTAGCGACAACTCCTACAATGAGCAGTTCTTC	CASSGSDNSYNEQFF
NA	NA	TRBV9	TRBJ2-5	TGTGCCAGCGGTCTCGGGGAGGAGACCCAGTACTTC	CASGLGEETQYF
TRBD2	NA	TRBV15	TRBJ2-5	TGTGCCACCAGCAGAGATCTCGGGGGGAAGACCCAGTACTTC	CATSRDLGGKTQYF
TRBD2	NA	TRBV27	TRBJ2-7	TGTGCCAGCAAGCGGGAGGCTATCTACGAGCAGTACTTC	CASKREAIYEQYF
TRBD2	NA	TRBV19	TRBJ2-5	TGTGCCAGTAGTACCGGCCCGGGACTAGCGGGACCTCAAGAGACCCAGTACTTC	CASSTGPGLAGPQETQYF
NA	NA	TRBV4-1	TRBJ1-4	TGCGCCAGCACGTCACGGGGACAAGATGAAAAACTGTTTTTT	CASTSRGQDEKLFF
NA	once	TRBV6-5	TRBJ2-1	TGTGCCAGCAGTTATGATGGTAGTGAGCAGTTCTTC	CASSYDGSEQFF
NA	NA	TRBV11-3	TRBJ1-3	TGTGCCAGCAGCTTCAGAGGGACAAGGGCCGGTGGAAACACCATATATTTT	CASSFRGTRAGGNTIYF
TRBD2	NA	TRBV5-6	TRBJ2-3	TGTGCCAGCAGCTTGGTATGGCGGGAGGGCCGGGACACAGATACGCAGTATTTT	CASSLVWREGRDTDTQYF
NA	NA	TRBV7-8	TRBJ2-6	TGTGCCAGCTGTCGACAGGCACACTCTGGGGCCAACGTCCTGACTTTC	CASCRQAHSGANVLTF
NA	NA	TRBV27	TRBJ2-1	TGTGCCAGCAGTATTTACAAATACAATGAGCAGTTCTTC	CASSIYKYNEQFF
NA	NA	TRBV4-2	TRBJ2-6	TGTGCCAGCAGCCAAAACCGGAGATACTCTGGGGCCAACGTCCTGACTTTC	CASSQNRRYSGANVLTF
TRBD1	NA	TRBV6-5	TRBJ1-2	TGTGCCAGCAACAGGGACAGGGCCTCCTATGGCTACACCTTC	CASNRDRASYGYTF
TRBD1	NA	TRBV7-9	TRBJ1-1	TGTGCCAGCCTCGACAGGGGGCAGGGGGACACTGAAGCTTTCTTT	CASLDRGQGDTEAFF
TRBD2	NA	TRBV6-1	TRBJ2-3	TGTGCCAGCAGGAGAGCGGGAGGCCCGCGTACGCAGTATTTT	CASRRAGGPRTQYF
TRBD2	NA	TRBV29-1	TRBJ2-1	TGCAGCGTTGAGGCGGGAGAAGTAGATGAGCAGTTCTTC	CSVEAGEVDEQFF
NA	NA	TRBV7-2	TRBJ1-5	TGTGCCAGCAGCCCCTGGACAGATCAGCCCCAGCATTTT	CASSPWTDQPQHF
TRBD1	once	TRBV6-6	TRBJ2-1	TGTGCCAGCAGAGGACAGGGGGATGAGCAGTTCTTC	CASRGQGDEQFF
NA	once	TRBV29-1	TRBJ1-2	TGCAGCGTTGTGGTCGGCTATGGCTACACCTTC	CSVVVGYGYTF
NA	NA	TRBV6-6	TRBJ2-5	TGTGCCAGCAGTTACTCGTACAGCCAAGAGACCCAGTACTTC	CASSYSYSQETQYF
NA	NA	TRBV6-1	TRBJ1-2	TGTGCCAGCAGGGTGGAGGGATTAACTAACTATGGCTACACCTTC	CASRVEGLTNYGYTF
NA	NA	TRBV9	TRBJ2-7	TGTGCCAGCAGCGTCTTAGCGGATAGCTCCTACGAGCAGTACTTC	CASSVLADSSYEQYF
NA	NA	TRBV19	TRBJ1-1	TGTGCCAGTAGTATAGGTCTTGAAGCTTTCTTT	CASSIGLEAFF
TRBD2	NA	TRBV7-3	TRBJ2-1	TGTGCCAGCAGCCCGAGGACTAGCGGAATCAATGAGCAGTTCTTC	CASSPRTSGINEQFF
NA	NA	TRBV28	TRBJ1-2	TGTGCCAGCAGTTTATCGGTCGGGGATCTGTACGGCTACACCTTC	CASSLSVGDLYGYTF
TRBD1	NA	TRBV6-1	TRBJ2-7	TGTGCCACCTCCATAGGGACAGGGTTCGGGGAGCAGTACTTC	CATSIGTGFGEQYF
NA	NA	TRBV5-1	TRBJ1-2	TGCGCCAGCAGCTTGGGCGTCTTTAACTATGGCTACACCTTC	CASSLGVFNYGYTF
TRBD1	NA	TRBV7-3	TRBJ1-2	TGTGCCAGCAGCGCTGGGGACAGGGGACCCTTGGACTATGGCTACACCTTC	CASSAGDRGPLDYGYTF
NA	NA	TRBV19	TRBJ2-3	TGTGCCAGTAGTATGGTGGGAGCTTTGACAGATACGCAGTATTTT	CASSMVGALTDTQYF
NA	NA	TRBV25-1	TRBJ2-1	TGTGCCAGCAGTGATATAGTCGGAGGGGATGAGCAGTTCTTC	CASSDIVGGDEQFF
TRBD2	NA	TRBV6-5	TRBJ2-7	TGTGCCAGCACTCAACCGGGACTACTCTACGAGCAGTACTTC	CASTQPGLLYEQYF
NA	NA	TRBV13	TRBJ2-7	TGTGCCAGCAGCTTCGCAACAGGGACCCCCGTCGAGCAGTACTTC	CASSFATGTPVEQYF